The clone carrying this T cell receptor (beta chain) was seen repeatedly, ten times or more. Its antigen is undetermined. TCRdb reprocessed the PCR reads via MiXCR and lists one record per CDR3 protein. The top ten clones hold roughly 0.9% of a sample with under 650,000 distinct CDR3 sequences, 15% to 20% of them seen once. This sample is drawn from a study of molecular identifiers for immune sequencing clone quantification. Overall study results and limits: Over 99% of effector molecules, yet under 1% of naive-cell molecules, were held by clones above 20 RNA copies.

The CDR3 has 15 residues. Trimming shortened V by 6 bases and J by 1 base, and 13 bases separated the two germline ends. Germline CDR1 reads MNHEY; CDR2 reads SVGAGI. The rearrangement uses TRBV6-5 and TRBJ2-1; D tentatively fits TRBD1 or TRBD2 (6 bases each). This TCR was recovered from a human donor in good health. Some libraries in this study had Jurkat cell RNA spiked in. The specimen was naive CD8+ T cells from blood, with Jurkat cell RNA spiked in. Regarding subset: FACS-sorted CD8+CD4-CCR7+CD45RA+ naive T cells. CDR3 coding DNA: TGTGCCAGCAGAGGGGGGCGCGGGTCCTACAATGAGCAGTTCTTC. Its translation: CASRGGRGSYNEQFF.